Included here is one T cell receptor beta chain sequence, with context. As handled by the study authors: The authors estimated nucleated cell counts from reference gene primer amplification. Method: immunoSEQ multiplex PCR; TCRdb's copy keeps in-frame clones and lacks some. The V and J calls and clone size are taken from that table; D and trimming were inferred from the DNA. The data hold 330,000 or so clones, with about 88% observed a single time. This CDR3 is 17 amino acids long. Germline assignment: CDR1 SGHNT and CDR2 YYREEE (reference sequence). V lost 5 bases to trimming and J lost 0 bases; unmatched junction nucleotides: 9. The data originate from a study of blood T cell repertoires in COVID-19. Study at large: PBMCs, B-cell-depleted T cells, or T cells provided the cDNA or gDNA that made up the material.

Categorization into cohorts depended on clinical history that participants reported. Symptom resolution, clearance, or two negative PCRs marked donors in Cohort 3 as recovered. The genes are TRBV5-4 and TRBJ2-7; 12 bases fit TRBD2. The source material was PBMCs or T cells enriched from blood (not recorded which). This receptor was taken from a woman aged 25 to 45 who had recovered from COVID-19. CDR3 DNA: TGTGCCAGCAGTGCCGGGACTAGCGGGCGAAGCTCCTACGAGCAGTACTTC. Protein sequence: CASSAGTSGRSSYEQYF.